A single sample is the source of the 9 T cell receptor beta chains below, sequenced in a study of post-analysis software for immune sequencing data. Study-wide findings and caveats: Roughly five TRBV segments were more frequent in patients than controls; TRBV5-6, TRBV5-1 and TRBV20-1 belonged to this group.

No antigen has been identified for these receptors. Carried by the TCR beta cDNA libraries were unique molecular identifiers. TCRdb ran MiXCR on the PCR reads and lists one entry per CDR3 protein. Of about 430,000 distinct CDR3 sequences in the sample, approximately 38% were seen once. Sequencing was carried out using blood. The origin of the receptors is a girl aged 2-10 years with multiple sclerosis.

The CDR3, as DNA: TGTGCCAGCAGCTCGCGACACGGGCCAGCCAAAAACATTCAGTACTTC. Translation gives CASSSRHGPAKNIQYF. The chain recombines TRBV7-9 with TRBJ2-4, with no clear D. Trimming took 4 bases from V and 0 from J, leaving 13 bases between them. CDR1 and CDR2 (germline): SEHNR, FQNEAQ (reference sequence). The CDR3 contains 16 residues. Combining the CDR3 with reference TRBV7-9 and TRBJ2-4 gives the whole variable domain DTGVSQNPRHKITKRGQNVTFRCDPISEHNRLYWYRQTLGQGPEFLTYFQNEAQLEKSRLLSDRFSAERPKGSFSTLEIQRTEQGDSAMYLCASSSRHGPAKNIQYFGAGTRLSVL.

This clonotype was observed a handful of times. Its ends do not fully match the called genes, so a read error is possible. The genes are TRBV28 and TRBJ1-2; 10 nucleotides align to TRBD1. There are 13 residues in the CDR3. Germline assignment: CDR1 MDHEN and CDR2 SYDVKM. The CDR3 DNA reads as TGTGCCGGCAGAATAGGACAGGGGGGGGGCTACACCTTC. The encoded protein is CAGRIGQGGGYTF.

The sample holds a few counts of this clonotype. CDR3 in DNA: TGTGCCAGCAGTTTATCGGGACTAGCAAGGTCAGGAGTTGAGCAGTTCTTC. It codes for CASSLSGLARSGVEQFF. The chain has TRBV28 and TRBJ2-1, with TRBD2 matching 9 bases. Germline lookup yields CDR1 MDHEN and CDR2 SYDVKM. This CDR3 contains 17 residues. The J segment lost 9 bases and the V segment lost 1 base, leaving 13 bases of the junction unmatched.

The rearrangement links TRBV5-1 to TRBJ1-6; no reliable D call. The ends were cut back, 0 bases at V and 6 bases at J, with 4 bases in the middle. There are 13 residues in the CDR3. In germline, CDR1 is SGHRS, CDR2 YFSETQ. CDR3 amino acids: CASSLEGNSPLHF. DNA of the CDR3: TGCGCCAGCAGCTTGGAGGGTAATTCACCCCTCCACTTT.

In regard to this clonotype: A junction end diverges from the germline sequence, so it may reflect a read error. The gene calls are TRBV12-3 or TRBV12-4 and TRBJ1-5; D uncertain. The CDR3 is 13 residues long. CDR3 sequence: CASKVSGSQPQRF. DNA of the CDR3: TGTGCCAGCAAAGTTTCCGGCAGTCAGCCCCAGCGTTTT.

This clonotype appeared a few times. The genes are TRBV12-3 or TRBV12-4 and TRBJ1-5, with D tentatively TRBD1 (5 bases). Trimming removed 4 bases at V and 2 bases at J, with 12 bases between. This CDR3 spans 15 amino acids. CDR3 sequence (DNA): TGTGCCAGCAGTTGGTCGGGGGTGGGCAATCAGCCCCAGCATTTT. Residues: CASSWSGVGNQPQHF.

This rearrangement joins TRBV10-2 to TRBJ1-2; D call uncertain. This CDR3 has 12 residues. Germline CDR1 reads WSHSY; CDR2 reads SAAADI. V lost 4 bases and J 8 bases, leaving 11 bases between the germline ends. CDR3 protein: CASSGSESGYTF. The DNA of the CDR3 is TGCGCCAGCAGTGGGTCGGAGTCCGGCTACACCTTC.

This chain connects TRBV7-2 to TRBJ1-1; D uncertain. Germline CDR1 and CDR2: SGHTA and FQGNSA. V gave up 5 bases and J gave up 0 bases, with 16 bases separating them. The CDR3 has 16 amino acids. The CDR3 loop reads CASSTIPLKMNTEAFF. The CDR3 DNA follows: TGTGCCAGCAGCACCATCCCGCTAAAGATGAACACTGAAGCTTTCTTT.

This clonotype has only a few counts. The J gene is TRBJ1-4, the V gene TRBV20-1; 8 nucleotides line up with TRBD1. In germline, CDR1 is DFQATT, CDR2 SNEGSKA (reference sequence). The V segment lost 0 bases and the J segment 8 bases; nucleotides outside the gene matches: 5. The CDR3 totals 14 residues. The CDR3 nucleotides read TGCAGTGCTAGAGATGCAGGGGGCGGCGAAAAACTGTTTTTT. This encodes CSARDAGGGEKLFF.